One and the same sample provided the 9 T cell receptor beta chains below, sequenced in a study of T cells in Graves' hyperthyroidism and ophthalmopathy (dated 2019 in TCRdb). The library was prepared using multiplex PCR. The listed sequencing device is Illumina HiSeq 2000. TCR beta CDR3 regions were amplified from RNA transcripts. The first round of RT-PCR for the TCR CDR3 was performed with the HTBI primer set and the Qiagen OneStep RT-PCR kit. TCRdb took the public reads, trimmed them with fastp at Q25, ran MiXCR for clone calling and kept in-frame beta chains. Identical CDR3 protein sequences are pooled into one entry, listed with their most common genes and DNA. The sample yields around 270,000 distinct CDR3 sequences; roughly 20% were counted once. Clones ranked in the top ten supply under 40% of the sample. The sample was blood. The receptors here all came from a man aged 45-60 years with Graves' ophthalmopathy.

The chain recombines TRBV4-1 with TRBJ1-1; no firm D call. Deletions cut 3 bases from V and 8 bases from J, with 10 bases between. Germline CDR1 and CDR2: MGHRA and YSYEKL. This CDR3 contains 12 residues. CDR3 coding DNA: TGCGCCAGCAGCCAGGTGGGTTCGGAAGCTTTCTTT. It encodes CASSQVGSEAFF.

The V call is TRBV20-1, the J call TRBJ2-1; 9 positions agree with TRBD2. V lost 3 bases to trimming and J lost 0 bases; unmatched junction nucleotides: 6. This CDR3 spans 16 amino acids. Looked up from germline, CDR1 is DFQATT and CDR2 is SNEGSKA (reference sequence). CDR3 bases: TGCAGTGCTAGCCCGACTAGCGGAAGCTCCTACAATGAGCAGTTCTTC. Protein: CSASPTSGSSYNEQFF.

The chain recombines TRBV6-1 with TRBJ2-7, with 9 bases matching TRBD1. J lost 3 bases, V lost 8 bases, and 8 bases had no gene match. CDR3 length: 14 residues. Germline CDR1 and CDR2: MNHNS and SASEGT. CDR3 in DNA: TGTGCCAGCCTCCCCGGGACAGGGCTCTACGAGCAGTACTTC. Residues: CASLPGTGLYEQYF.

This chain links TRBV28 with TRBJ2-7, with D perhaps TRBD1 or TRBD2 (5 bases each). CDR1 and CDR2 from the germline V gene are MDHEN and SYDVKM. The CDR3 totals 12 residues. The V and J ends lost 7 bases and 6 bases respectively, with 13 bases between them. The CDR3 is CASTPPGAEQYF. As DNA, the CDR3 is TGTGCCAGCACCCCCCCCGGGGCCGAGCAGTACTTC.

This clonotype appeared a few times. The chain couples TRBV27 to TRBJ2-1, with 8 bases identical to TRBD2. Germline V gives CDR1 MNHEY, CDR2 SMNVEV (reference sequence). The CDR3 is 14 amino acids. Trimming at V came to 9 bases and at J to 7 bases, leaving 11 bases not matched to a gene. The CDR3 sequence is CARETKREMNEQFF. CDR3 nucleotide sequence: TGTGCCAGGGAGACAAAGCGGGAGATGAATGAGCAGTTCTTC.

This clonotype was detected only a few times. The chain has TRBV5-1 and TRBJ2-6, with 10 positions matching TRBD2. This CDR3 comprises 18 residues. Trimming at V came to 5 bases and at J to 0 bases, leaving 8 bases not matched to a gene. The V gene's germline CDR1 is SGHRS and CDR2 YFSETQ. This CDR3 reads CASRNGLAELSGANVLTF. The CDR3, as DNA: TGCGCCAGCAGGAACGGACTAGCGGAGCTCTCTGGGGCCAACGTCCTGACTTTC. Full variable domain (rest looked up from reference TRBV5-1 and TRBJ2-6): KAGVTQTPRYLIKTRGQQVTLSCSPISGHRSVSWYQQTPGQGLQFLFEYFSETQRNKGNFPGRFSGRQFSNSRSEMNVSTLELGDSALYLCASRNGLAELSGANVLTFGAGSRLTVL.

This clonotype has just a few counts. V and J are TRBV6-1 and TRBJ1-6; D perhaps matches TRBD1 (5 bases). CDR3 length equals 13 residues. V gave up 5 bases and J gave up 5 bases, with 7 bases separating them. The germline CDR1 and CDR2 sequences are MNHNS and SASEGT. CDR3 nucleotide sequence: TGTGCCAGCAGTAGGGGAGATAATTCACCCCTCCACTTT. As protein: CASSRGDNSPLHF.

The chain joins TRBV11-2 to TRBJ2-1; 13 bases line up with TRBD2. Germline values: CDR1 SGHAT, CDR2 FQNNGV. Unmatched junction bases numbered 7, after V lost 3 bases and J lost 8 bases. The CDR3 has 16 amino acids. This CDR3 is CASSFRTSGRGHEQFF. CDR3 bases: TGTGCCAGCAGCTTTCGGACTAGCGGGAGAGGGCATGAGCAGTTCTTC.

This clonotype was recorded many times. The CDR3: CASSLGQGSYNEQFF. The CDR3 nucleotides read TGTGCCAGCAGCCTGGGACAGGGGTCCTACAATGAGCAGTTCTTC. The chain carries TRBV11-2 and TRBJ2-1, with 10 nucleotides matching TRBD1. With V trimmed by 5 bases and J by 1 base, 2 bases remained unmatched. This CDR3 has 15 residues. Per the germline V gene, CDR1 is SGHAT and CDR2 is FQNNGV.